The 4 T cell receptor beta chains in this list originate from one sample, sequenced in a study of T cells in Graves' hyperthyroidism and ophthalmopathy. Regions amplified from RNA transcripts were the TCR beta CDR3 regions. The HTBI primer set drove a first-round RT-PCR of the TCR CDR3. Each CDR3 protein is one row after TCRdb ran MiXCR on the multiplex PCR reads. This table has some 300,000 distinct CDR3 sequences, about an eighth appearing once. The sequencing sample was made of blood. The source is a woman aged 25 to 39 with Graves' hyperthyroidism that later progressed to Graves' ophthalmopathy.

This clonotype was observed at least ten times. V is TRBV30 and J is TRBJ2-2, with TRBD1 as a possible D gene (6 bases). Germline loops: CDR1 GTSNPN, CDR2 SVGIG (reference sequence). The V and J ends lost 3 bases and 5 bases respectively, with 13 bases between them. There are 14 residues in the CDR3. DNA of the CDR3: TGTGCCTGGAGATACAGGGATTGGACCGGGGAGCTGTTTTTT. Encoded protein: CAWRYRDWTGELFF.

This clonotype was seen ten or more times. The CDR3 spells CATQDQGGTGELFF. The CDR3 coding sequence is TGTGCCACCCAAGATCAGGGAGGCACCGGGGAGCTGTTTTTT. J is TRBJ2-2 and V is TRBV2; D might be TRBD2 (6 bases). Germline V CDR1 and CDR2: SNHLY, FYNNEI. Trimming removed 10 bases at V and 4 bases at J, with 16 bases between. The CDR3 covers 14 residues.

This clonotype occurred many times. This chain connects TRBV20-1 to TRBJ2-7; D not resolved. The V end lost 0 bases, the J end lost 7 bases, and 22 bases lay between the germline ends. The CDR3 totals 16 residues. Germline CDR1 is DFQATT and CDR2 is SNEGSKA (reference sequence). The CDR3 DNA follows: TGCAGTGCTAGAGATCGGTTGGGTAGCTCCTATCGGGAGCAGTACTTC. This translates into CSARDRLGSSYREQYF.

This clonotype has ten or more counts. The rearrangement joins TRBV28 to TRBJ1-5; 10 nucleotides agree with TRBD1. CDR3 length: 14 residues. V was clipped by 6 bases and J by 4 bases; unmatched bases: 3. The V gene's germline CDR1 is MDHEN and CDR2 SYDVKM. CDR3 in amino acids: CASRRTGGNQPQHF. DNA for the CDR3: TGTGCCAGCAGAAGGACAGGGGGGAATCAGCCCCAGCATTTT. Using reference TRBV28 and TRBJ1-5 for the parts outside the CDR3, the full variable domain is DVKVTQSSRYLVKRTGEKVFLECVQDMDHENMFWYRQDPGLGLRLIYFSYDVKMKEKGDIPEGYSVSREKKERFSLILESASTNQTSMYLCASRRTGGNQPQHFGDGTRLSIL.